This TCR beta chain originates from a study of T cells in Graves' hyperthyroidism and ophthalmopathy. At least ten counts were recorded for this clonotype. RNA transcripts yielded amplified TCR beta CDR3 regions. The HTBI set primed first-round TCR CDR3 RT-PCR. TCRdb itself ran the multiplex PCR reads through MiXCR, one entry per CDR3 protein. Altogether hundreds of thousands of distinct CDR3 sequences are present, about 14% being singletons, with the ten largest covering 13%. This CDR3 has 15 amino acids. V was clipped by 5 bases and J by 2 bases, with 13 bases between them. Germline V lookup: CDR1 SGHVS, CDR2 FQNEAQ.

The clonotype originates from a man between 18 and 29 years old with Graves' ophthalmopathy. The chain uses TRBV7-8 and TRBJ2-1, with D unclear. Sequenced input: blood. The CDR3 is CASSPAGQAYNEQFF. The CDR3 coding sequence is TGTGCCAGCAGCCCCGCCGGGCAAGCCTACAATGAGCAGTTCTTC.